This record covers a single T cell receptor (beta chain). Produced via immunoSEQ multiplex PCR; TCRdb's table is partial and in-frame only. In the table there are approximately 580,000 clones, around 78% of which are singletons. The entry originates in a study of shared T cell receptors in the human thymus. CDR3 length: 12 amino acids. V lost 7 bases and J lost 8; bases outside the gene matches: 10. CDR1 is SQVTM and CDR2 is ANQGSEA in the germline V gene. Separately, the same data were catalogued under a study of human thymus T cells. That work states: Obtained as resections during corrective heart surgery, the thymus tissue was then studied.

The V gene is TRBV29-1, the J gene TRBJ1-2; 7 bases line up with TRBD1. This clonotype originated in a boy under three years old with a congenital heart defect. The specimen was thymocytes. CDR3 nucleotides: TGCAGCGCGCGGGAGGGGGCTGACGGCTACACCTTC. As protein: CSAREGADGYTF.